This record looks at one T cell receptor beta chain sequence and its context. The antigen is not known. Sequence at one end of the junction differs from germline and may be a read error. This record belongs to a study of early T cells in non-severe SARS-CoV-2 infection. Study in general: Alpha and beta chains were unpaired, from unsorted whole-blood bulk RNA.

Study results and limitations: Matching results from VDJdb favored anti-spike CD8 responses, leaving private and CD4 specificities undetected.

Germline V lookup: CDR1 ENHRY, CDR2 SYGVKD. This CDR3 comprises 16 residues. Individual cDNA molecules each received unique molecular identifiers attached to them. A single record per CDR3 protein comes from TCRdb applying MiXCR to the 5' RACE reads. The sample lists 80,000 to 95,000 distinct CDR3 sequences, 11% to 15% occurring once. V and J are TRBV10-3 and TRBJ2-1; D perhaps matches TRBD1 (6 bases). The clonotype originates from an adult who was a healthcare worker with PCR-confirmed SARS-CoV-2 infection or an uninfected control (not recorded which). Sample: whole blood. The DNA for the CDR3 is TGTGCCATCAGTGACGCCCAGGGGTACTCCTACAGTGAGCAGTTCTTC. As protein: CAISDAQGYSYSEQFF.